The clone carrying this T cell receptor beta chain was seen only a few times. Its antigen is currently unknown. This table comes from immunoSEQ multiplex PCR, and its TCRdb copy is limited to in-frame clones, with some not included. The sample lists under 1,500 clones, just under 20% seen once, with around 30% in the top ten. Trimming removed 1 base from V and 11 bases from J, with 14 bases in between. The CDR3 loop spans 12 amino acids. Germline CDR1 and CDR2: SQVTM and ANQGSEA. This record belongs to a study of T cells in localized non-small cell lung cancer. Study results and caveats: Uninvolved adjacent lung had the highest recorded T cell clonality, with tumor below it.

The receptor's source is a male donor aged 60 or older with stage I lung adenocarcinoma. This chain uses TRBV29-1 with TRBJ1-1; D is possibly TRBD1 (5 bases). Sequenced material: normal lung tissue next to the tumor, taken before any cancer treatment. CDR3 in DNA: TGCAGCGTTGAAGGAGGGTCCGGGGGGGCTTTCTTT. It specifies CSVEGGSGGAFF.